Listed here are 8 T cell receptor beta chains from one sample, sequenced in a study of T cell repertoires in cytomegalovirus infection. These receptors lack a known antigen. Each CDR3 protein is one row after TCRdb ran MiXCR on the reads. The sample includes around 500,000 distinct CDR3 sequences, roughly 42% of them seen just once. The sequences come from cultured PBMCs, collected from culture after CMV antigen stimulation. The receptors derive from a human donor in good health (CMV status not recorded). Some clones in this sample may be carry-over from other donors' samples.

V usage is TRBV6-5 and J usage is TRBJ2-1; D gene unclear. The germline V gene encodes CDR1 MNHEY and CDR2 SVGAGI. This CDR3 comprises 16 residues. Trimming pared 4 bases from V and 5 bases from J, leaving 18 bases between. CDR3 sequence reads: CASSFTFFDGHNEQFF. CDR3 nucleotide sequence: TGTGCCAGCAGTTTTACTTTTTTCGACGGGCACAATGAGCAGTTCTTC.

A note on this clonotype: It is unclear where the CDR3 begins or ends on the DNA, so no DNA is shown, and the CDR3 is as TCRdb lists it. The V and J genes are TRBV5-4 and TRBJ2-3; the D call in the table, TRBD1, was not verified against the DNA. The CDR3 spans 14 amino acids, including both terminal residues. Germline assignment: CDR1 SGHNT and CDR2 YYREEE (reference sequence). The chain's CDR3 is CASSFAGGAEEPYF.

V and J are TRBV7-6 and TRBJ2-1, with 11 positions matching TRBD2. Germline-derived CDR1 and CDR2 are SGHVS and FNYEAQ. J lost 8 bases, V lost 5 bases, and 8 bases had no gene match. The CDR3 is 15 residues long. This CDR3 reads CASSASGTSGHEQFF. Written as DNA, the CDR3 is TGTGCCAGCAGCGCTTCCGGGACTAGCGGTCATGAGCAGTTCTTC. Variable domain in full (rest from reference TRBV7-6 and TRBJ2-1): GAGVSQSPRYKVTKRGQDVALRCDPISGHVSLYWYRQALGQGPEFLTYFNYEAQQDKSGLPNDRFSAERPEGSISTLTIQRTEQRDSAMYRCASSASGTSGHEQFFGPGTRLTVL.

The genes are TRBV4-1 and TRBJ2-5; D is possibly TRBD1 (6 bases). Germline CDR1 MGHRA, CDR2 YSYEKL. This CDR3 comprises 13 residues. V lost 5 bases and J lost 2, with 9 bases in between. The CDR3 here is CASSLGHQETQYF. The CDR3 DNA follows: TGCGCCAGCAGCTTGGGACATCAAGAGACCCAGTACTTC.

The V gene is TRBV7-2, the J gene TRBJ2-1; 16 bases fit TRBD2. The germline gives CDR1 SGHTA, CDR2 FQGNSA. V shed 5 bases, J shed 4 bases, and the junction held 11 bases outside the gene matches. The CDR3 is 19 amino acids. CDR3 sequence (DNA): TGTGCCAGCAGCAACACCGGGACTAGCGGGGGGGGGGATTACAATGAGCAGTTCTTC. Its protein is CASSNTGTSGGGDYNEQFF.

This clonotype occurred many times. The chain joins TRBV7-2 to TRBJ2-7; D remains ambiguous. Germline V gene lookup returns CDR1 SGHTA and CDR2 FQGNSA. There are 16 residues in the CDR3. The ends were cut back, 4 bases at V and 2 bases at J, with 18 bases in the middle. The CDR3, as DNA: TGTGCCAGCAGCTCCCCTCGGCACGCTGGTCCCTACGAGCAGTACTTC. Its protein is CASSSPRHAGPYEQYF.

The V call is TRBV20-1, the J call TRBJ2-3, with 7 positions matching TRBD2. The CDR3 length is 12 residues. Germline V gives CDR1 DFQATT, CDR2 SNEGSKA (reference sequence). The CDR3 sequence is CSRGRGTDTQYF. DNA for the CDR3: TGCAGCAGAGGGAGGGGCACAGATACGCAGTATTTT.

In DNA form, the CDR3 reads TGTGCCAGCAGCCGGTTGGTTGTGGGCACTGAAGCTTTCTTT. The encoded protein is CASSRLVVGTEAFF. V and J are TRBV28 and TRBJ1-1; the D is unclear. V was clipped by 6 bases and J by 4 bases, with 15 bases between them. Germline CDR1 reads MDHEN; CDR2 reads SYDVKM. This CDR3 contains 14 residues.